This is a list of T cell receptor beta chains from one sample in a study of Graves' ophthalmopathy and Graves' hyperthyroidism. TCRdb itself ran the multiplex PCR reads through MiXCR, one entry per CDR3 protein. This sample has 200,000 to 250,000 distinct CDR3 sequences; around a fifth occur once, and the top ten carry roughly 42%. The sample was peripheral blood. The source of these receptors is a woman aged 50 to 65 with Graves' ophthalmopathy. Both conserved end residues are trimmed from each CDR3. Fields, in order: V gene, CDR3 protein.

v_call: TRBV6-2/TRBV6-3
cdr3_aa: ASNGLSSYEQY

v_call: TRBV14
cdr3_aa: ASSQGGRPDYGYT

v_call: TRBV6-1
cdr3_aa: ASSGGSTDTQY

v_call: TRBV27
cdr3_aa: ASGYRAGELF

v_call: TRBV20-1
cdr3_aa: SASERGRETQY

v_call: TRBV6-1
cdr3_aa: ASSDRGGSDTQY

v_call: TRBV12-3/TRBV12-4
cdr3_aa: ASRGGLAGGWGKNIQY

v_call: TRBV4-2
cdr3_aa: ASNRGASGNTGELF

v_call: TRBV28
cdr3_aa: ASSDVTGNQPQH

v_call: TRBV7-2
cdr3_aa: ASSLMMGSTGAEQY

v_call: TRBV2
cdr3_aa: ASSDNPQGGRTEAF

v_call: TRBV7-8
cdr3_aa: ATSNSQQSAQH

v_call: TRBV6-1
cdr3_aa: ASSDGQPQH

v_call: TRBV6-2/TRBV6-3
cdr3_aa: ASSYRVGKNIQY

v_call: TRBV18
cdr3_aa: ASSPVRARELF

v_call: TRBV7-8
cdr3_aa: ASSSGDRAF

v_call: TRBV30
cdr3_aa: AWSRETSYYGYT

v_call: TRBV4-1
cdr3_aa: ASRLGQGASGELF

v_call: TRBV24-1
cdr3_aa: ATSDPGQGGTGELF

v_call: TRBV18
cdr3_aa: ASSYLSTDTQY

v_call: TRBV9
cdr3_aa: ASSGEGGRWAYEQY

v_call: TRBV6-2/TRBV6-3
cdr3_aa: ASSAATGYGYT

v_call: TRBV24-1
cdr3_aa: ATSTDRVAGYT

v_call: TRBV28
cdr3_aa: ASTGQVYEQY

v_call: TRBV6-1
cdr3_aa: ASSEGLQATYGYT

v_call: TRBV6-1
cdr3_aa: ASKKDGTGVTGELF

v_call: TRBV29-1
cdr3_aa: SVERWGITEAF

v_call: TRBV5-6
cdr3_aa: ASSRSEGNYGYT

v_call: TRBV27
cdr3_aa: ASSLVGSGGYT

v_call: TRBV20-1
cdr3_aa: SATTSGRQTQY

v_call: TRBV5-1
cdr3_aa: ASSLAGGTGDYEQY

v_call: TRBV28
cdr3_aa: ASSFLDLTRSGNTIS

v_call: TRBV24-1
cdr3_aa: ATSDNSGGGYEQY

v_call: TRBV20-1
cdr3_aa: SARGGGISYEQY

v_call: TRBV15
cdr3_aa: ATSRDGASNQPQH

v_call: TRBV6-2/TRBV6-3
cdr3_aa: ASRSGTGWIYEQY